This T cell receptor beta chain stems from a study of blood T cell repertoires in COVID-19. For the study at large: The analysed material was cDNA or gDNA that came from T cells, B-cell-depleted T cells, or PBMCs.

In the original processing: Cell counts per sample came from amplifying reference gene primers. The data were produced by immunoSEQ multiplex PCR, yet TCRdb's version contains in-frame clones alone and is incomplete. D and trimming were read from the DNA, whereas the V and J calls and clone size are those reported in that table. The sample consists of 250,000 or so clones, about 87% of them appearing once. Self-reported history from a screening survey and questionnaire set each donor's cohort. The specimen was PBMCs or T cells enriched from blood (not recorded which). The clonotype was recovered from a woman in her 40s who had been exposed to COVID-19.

The CDR3 DNA reads TGTGCCAGCGTCGGGGGACAGGGAGGTTGGCAGCCCCAGCATTTT. This gives the protein CASVGGQGGWQPQHF. V usage is TRBV2 and J usage is TRBJ1-5; 9 bases align to TRBD1. The CDR3 is 15 residues long. CDR1 is SNHLY, CDR2 FYNNEI, per germline. V lost 8 bases and J lost 7; bases outside the gene matches: 12. Supplemented by reference TRBV2 and TRBJ1-5, the full variable domain reads EPEVTQTPSHQVTQMGQEVILRCVPISNHLYFYWYRQILGQKVEFLVSFYNNEISEKSEIFDDQFSVERPDGSNFTLKIRSTKLEDSAMYFCASVGGQGGWQPQHFGDGTRLSIL.